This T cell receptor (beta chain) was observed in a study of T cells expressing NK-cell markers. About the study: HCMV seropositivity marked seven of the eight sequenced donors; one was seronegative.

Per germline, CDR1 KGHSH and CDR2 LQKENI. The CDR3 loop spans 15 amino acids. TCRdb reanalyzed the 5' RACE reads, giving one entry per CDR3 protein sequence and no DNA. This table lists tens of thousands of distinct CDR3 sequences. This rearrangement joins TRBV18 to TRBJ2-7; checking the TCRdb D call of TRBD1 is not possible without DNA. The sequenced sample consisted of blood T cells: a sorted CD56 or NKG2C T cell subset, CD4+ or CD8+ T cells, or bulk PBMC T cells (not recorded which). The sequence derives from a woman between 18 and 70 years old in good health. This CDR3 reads CASSPRDAPSYEQYF.